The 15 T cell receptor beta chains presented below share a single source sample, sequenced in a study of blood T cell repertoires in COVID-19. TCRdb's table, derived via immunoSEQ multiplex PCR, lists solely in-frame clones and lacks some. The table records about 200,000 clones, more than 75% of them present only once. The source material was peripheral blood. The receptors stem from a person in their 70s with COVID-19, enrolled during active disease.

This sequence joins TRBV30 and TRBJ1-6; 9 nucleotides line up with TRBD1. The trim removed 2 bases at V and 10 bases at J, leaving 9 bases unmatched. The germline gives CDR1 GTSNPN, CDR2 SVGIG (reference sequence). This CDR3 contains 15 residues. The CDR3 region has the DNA TGTGCCTGGAGTAGCCCGAGACAGGGGGTATCACCCCTCCACTTT. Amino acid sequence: CAWSSPRQGVSPLHF.

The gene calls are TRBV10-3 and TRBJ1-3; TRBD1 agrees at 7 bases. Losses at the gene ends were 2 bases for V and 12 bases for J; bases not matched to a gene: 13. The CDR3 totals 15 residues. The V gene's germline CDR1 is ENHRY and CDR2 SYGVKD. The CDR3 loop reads CAISEGHRQGSRIYF. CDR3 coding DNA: TGTGCCATCAGTGAGGGACACCGACAGGGTTCTCGCATATATTTT.

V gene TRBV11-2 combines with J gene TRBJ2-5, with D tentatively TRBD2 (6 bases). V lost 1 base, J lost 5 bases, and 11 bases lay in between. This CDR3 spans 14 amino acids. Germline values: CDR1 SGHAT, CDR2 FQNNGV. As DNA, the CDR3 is TGTGCCAGCAGCTTAGTGGGAGGACGGGAGACCCAGTACTTC. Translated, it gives CASSLVGGRETQYF. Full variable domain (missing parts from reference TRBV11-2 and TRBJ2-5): EAGVAQSPRYKIIEKRQSVAFWCNPISGHATLYWYQQILGQGPKLLIQFQNNGVVDDSQLPKDRFSAERLKGVDSTLKIQPAKLEDSAVYLCASSLVGGRETQYFGPGTRLLVL.

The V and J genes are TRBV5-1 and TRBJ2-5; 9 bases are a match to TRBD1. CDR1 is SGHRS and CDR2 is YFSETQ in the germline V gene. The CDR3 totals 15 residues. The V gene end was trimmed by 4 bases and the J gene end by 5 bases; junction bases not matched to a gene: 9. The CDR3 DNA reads TGCGCCAGCAGCCTACGACAGGGGGGGACGGAGACCCAGTACTTC. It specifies CASSLRQGGTETQYF.

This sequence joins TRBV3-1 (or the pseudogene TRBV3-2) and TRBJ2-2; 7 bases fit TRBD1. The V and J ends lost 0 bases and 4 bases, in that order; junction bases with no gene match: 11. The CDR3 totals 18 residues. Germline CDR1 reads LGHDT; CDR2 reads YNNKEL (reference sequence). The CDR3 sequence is CASSQDSSRQGPTGELFF. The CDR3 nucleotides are TGTGCCAGCAGCCAAGATTCGTCGAGACAGGGCCCCACCGGGGAGCTGTTTTTT.

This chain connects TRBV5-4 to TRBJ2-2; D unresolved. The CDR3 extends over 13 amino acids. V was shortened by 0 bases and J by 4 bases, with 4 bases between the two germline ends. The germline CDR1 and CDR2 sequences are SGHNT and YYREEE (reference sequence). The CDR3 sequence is CASSLASTGELFF. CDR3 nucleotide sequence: TGTGCCAGCAGCTTGGCTAGCACCGGGGAGCTGTTTTTT.

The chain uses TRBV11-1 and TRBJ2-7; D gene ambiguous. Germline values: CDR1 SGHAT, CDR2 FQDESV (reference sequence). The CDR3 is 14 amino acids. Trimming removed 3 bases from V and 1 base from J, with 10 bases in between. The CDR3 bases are TGTGCCAGCAGCTTCCTCTCGTCTTCCTACGAGCAGTACTTC. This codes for CASSFLSSSYEQYF.

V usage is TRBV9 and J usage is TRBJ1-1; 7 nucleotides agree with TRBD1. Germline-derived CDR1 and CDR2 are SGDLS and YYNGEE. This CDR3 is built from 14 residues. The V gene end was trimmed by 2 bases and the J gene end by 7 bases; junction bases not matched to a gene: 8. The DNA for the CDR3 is TGTGCCAGCAGCGTCGAGGGGGCAGGGTTTGAAGCTTTCTTT. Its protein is CASSVEGAGFEAFF.

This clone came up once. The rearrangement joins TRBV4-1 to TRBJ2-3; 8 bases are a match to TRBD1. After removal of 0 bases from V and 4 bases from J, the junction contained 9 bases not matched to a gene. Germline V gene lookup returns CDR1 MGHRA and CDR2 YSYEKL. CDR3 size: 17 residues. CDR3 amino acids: CASSQEGQDGVADTQYF. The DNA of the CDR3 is TGCGCCAGCAGCCAAGAGGGACAGGACGGCGTCGCAGATACGCAGTATTTT.

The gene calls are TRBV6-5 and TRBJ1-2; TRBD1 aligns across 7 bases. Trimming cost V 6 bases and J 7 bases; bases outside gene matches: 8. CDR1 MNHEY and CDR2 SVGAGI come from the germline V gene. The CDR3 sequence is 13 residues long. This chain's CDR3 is CASSQTGFGGYTF. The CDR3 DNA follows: TGTGCCAGCAGCCAGACAGGGTTCGGTGGCTACACCTTC.

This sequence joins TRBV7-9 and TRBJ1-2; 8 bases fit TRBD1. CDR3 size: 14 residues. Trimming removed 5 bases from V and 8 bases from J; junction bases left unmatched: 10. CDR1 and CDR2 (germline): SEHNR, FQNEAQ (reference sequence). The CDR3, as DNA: TGTGCCAGCAGCAACCCGACAGGGGTGAGGGGCTACACCTTC. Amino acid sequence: CASSNPTGVRGYTF.

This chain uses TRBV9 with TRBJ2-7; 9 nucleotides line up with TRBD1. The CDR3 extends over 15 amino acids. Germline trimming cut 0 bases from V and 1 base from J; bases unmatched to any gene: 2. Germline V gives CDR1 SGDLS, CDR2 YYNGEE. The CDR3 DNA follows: TGTGCCAGCAGCGTAGGGACAGGGGCATCCTACGAGCAGTACTTC. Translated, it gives CASSVGTGASYEQYF.

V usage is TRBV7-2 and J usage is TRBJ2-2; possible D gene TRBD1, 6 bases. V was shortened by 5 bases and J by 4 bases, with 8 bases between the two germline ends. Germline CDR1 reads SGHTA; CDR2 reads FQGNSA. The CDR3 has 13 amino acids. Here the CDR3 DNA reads TGTGCCAGCAGCCCACAGGGCACCGGGGAGCTGTTTTTT. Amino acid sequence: CASSPQGTGELFF.

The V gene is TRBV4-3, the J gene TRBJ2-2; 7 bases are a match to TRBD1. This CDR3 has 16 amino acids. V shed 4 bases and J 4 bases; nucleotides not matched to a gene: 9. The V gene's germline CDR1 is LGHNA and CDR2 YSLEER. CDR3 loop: CASSRIRDSATGELFF. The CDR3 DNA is TGCGCCAGCAGCCGAATCCGGGACAGCGCCACCGGGGAGCTGTTTTTT.

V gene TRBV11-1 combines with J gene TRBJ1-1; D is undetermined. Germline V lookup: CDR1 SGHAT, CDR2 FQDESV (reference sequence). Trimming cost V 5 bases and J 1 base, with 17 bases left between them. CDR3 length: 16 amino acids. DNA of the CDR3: TGTGCCAGCAGCGGGGAGTCGGGCCTCCCGAACACTGAAGCTTTCTTT. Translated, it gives CASSGESGLPNTEAFF. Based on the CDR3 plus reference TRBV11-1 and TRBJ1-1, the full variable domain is EAEVAQSPRYKITEKSQAVAFWCDPISGHATLYWYRQILGQGPELLVQFQDESVVDDSQLPKDRFSAERLKGVDSTLKIQPAELGDSAMYLCASSGESGLPNTEAFFGQGTRLTVV.